The sequence of this TCR beta chain was determined in a study of T cells in Graves' hyperthyroidism and ophthalmopathy. Findings and caveats of the study: Among clonotypes expanded in thyroid above 0.001, most were also found in blood. Prediction of ophthalmopathy progression came a median roughly 6.4 months pre-onset.

At least ten counts were recorded for this clonotype. Its antigen is still unknown. Amplification targeted TCR beta CDR3 regions from RNA transcripts. When the TCR CDR3 underwent first-round RT-PCR, the HTBI primer set was used. MiXCR was run by TCRdb on the multiplex PCR reads, yielding one entry per CDR3 protein. Counted here are 340,000 or so distinct CDR3 sequences, under 25% occurring once; the ten biggest clones make up about 50%. There are 13 residues in the CDR3. V gave up 4 bases and J gave up 6 bases, with 13 bases separating them. Looked up from germline, CDR1 is MNHNS and CDR2 is SASEGT. An absence of ophthalmopathy progression within 18 months meant stable Graves' hyperthyroidism. Diagnoses were made from clinical symptoms, serum measures (thyroxine and TRAb), thyroid ultrasound and orbital computed tomography.

This sequence joins TRBV6-1 and TRBJ2-7; D remains ambiguous. This TCR was recovered from a woman in her fifties or sixties with Graves' hyperthyroidism. Sequencing used blood. Written as DNA, the CDR3 is TGTGCCAGCAGTGGCGGTTGGCTCGGCGAGCAGTACTTC. This gives the protein CASSGGWLGEQYF.